The 11 T cell receptor beta chains below were found in one sample sequenced in a study of T cells after posttransplantation cyclophosphamide. Sequencing was performed with immunoSEQ multiplex PCR; in TCRdb, only in-frame clones are kept and a portion is missing. This table holds about 47,000 clones, approximately 94% found once. Sequencing was done on a sample of PBMCs. Receptors originate from a woman under 40 in good health and a related stem cell transplant donor.

This clone was detected once. Relative to the germline gene, one junction end is altered; a read error may explain this. The chain employs TRBV6-6 and TRBJ1-3, with D possibly matching TRBD1 (6 bases). CDR1 MNHNY and CDR2 SVGAGI come from the germline V gene (reference sequence). CDR3 length: 14 residues. The CDR3 bases are TGTGCCAGCAGTTACTCGGGGGCTGGGAACACCATATATTTT. It encodes CASSYSGAGNTIYF.

CDR3 region: CASSRGDGWNQPQHF. The CDR3 nucleotides are TGTGCCAGCAGTAGGGGTGACGGATGGAATCAGCCCCAGCATTTT. The chain recombines TRBV6-1 with TRBJ1-5, with a tentative D call TRBD1 (5 bases). This CDR3 is 15 amino acids long. The ends were cut back, 5 bases at V and 4 bases at J, with 15 bases in the middle. Germline values: CDR1 MNHNS, CDR2 SASEGT.

The chain uses TRBV10-2 and TRBJ1-1, with 8 bases lining up with TRBD1. The CDR3 is 15 residues long. The germline V gene encodes CDR1 WSHSY and CDR2 SAAADI. With V trimmed by 8 bases and J by 4 bases, 12 bases remained unmatched. CDR3 bases: TGCGCCAGCTCGGCGGGGAACAGGGGGACCACTGAAGCTTTCTTT. Translating gives CASSAGNRGTTEAFF.

The genes are TRBV7-2 and TRBJ2-1, with 10 bases fitting TRBD2. After removal of 5 bases from V and 4 bases from J, the junction contained 2 bases not matched to a gene. CDR1 and CDR2 (germline): SGHTA, FQGNSA. This CDR3 has 14 amino acids. The CDR3 sequence is CASSAGLAYNEQFF. In DNA form, the CDR3 reads TGTGCCAGCAGCGCGGGACTAGCGTACAATGAGCAGTTCTTC.

This clone has only a few counts. This chain joins TRBV7-3 and TRBJ2-1; D is perhaps TRBD1 (6 bases). The V gene lost 8 bases and the J gene lost 6 bases, with 20 bases spanning the gap. This CDR3 is built from 15 residues. Germline CDR1 is SGHTA and CDR2 is FQGTGA. Written as DNA, the CDR3 is TGTGCCAGCGCGATGCAGGGCAGGGGATTCAATGAGCAGTTCTTC. It yields the protein CASAMQGRGFNEQFF.

The chain uses TRBV7-2 and TRBJ1-2; no firm D call. The CDR3 is made up of 13 amino acids. Trimming removed 3 bases from V and 6 bases from J, with 11 bases in between. CDR1 is SGHTA, CDR2 FQGNSA, per germline. The DNA for the CDR3 is TGTGCCAGCAGCTTGGGCAGGCGTGATGGCTACACCTTC. Translation: CASSLGRRDGYTF.

The rearrangement joins TRBV29-1 to TRBJ2-5; a weak D match, TRBD1 (5 bases). The CDR3 totals 11 residues. Germline lookup yields CDR1 SQVTM and CDR2 ANQGSEA. V lost 7 bases and J lost 4, with 10 bases in between. The CDR3 loop is CSAGMRETQYF. The CDR3 bases are TGCAGCGCAGGGATGCGAGAGACCCAGTACTTC.

V is TRBV6-1 and J is TRBJ2-3; possibly TRBD1 for D (6 bases). Trimming left V 2 bases short and J 5 bases short, with 20 bases between. Germline CDR1 is MNHNS and CDR2 is SASEGT. The CDR3 covers 17 residues. DNA of the CDR3: TGTGCCAGCAGTGAATTTGGGCGCAGGGGATTTGGAGATACGCAGTATTTT. Its translation: CASSEFGRRGFGDTQYF.

This clone was recorded a few times. The genes are TRBV11-2 and TRBJ1-1; weak D call: TRBD1 (5 bases). In germline, CDR1 is SGHAT, CDR2 FQNNGV. The CDR3 covers 14 residues. The V end was cut by 0 bases, the J end by 4 bases, with 9 bases between. CDR3: CASSLDGGVTEAFF. The CDR3 DNA reads as TGTGCCAGCAGCTTAGACGGGGGAGTCACTGAAGCTTTCTTT.

The chain recombines TRBV18 with TRBJ1-2; unclear D gene. Germline assignment: CDR1 KGHSH and CDR2 LQKENI. V was pared by 2 bases and J by 8 bases, with 15 bases between. The CDR3 runs 14 residues. CDR3 nucleotide sequence: TGTGCCAGCTCACCAAGCGGCGACCATGGCGGCTACACCTTC. This sequence encodes CASSPSGDHGGYTF.

The chain uses TRBV5-1 and TRBJ2-5, with 11 bases fitting TRBD2. The CDR3 sequence is 16 residues long. The V gene's germline CDR1 is SGHRS and CDR2 YFSETQ. Trimming took 0 bases from V and 2 from J; bases not matched to a gene: 3. The CDR3 protein is CASSLVASGGQETQYF. The CDR3 bases are TGCGCCAGCAGCTTGGTCGCTAGCGGGGGGCAAGAGACCCAGTACTTC.